The rows below give T cell receptor beta chains drawn from one sample of a study of CD8 T cells in Susac syndrome. TCRdb re-derived calls from the immunoSEQ multiplex PCR reads in MiXCR, one entry per CDR3 protein. This sample yields approximately 140,000 distinct CDR3 sequences, of which 65% to 90% are seen a single time; roughly 0.5% belongs to the top ten. Sequenced input: CD8+ T cells from PBMCs. These receptors all stem from a human donor with multiple sclerosis. Each CDR3 is given with its conserved first and last residue. A D gene is named only where the DNA matches it firmly. The size of a clone is reported for some rows only, either as once, few or many, or as a class for expanded clones.

D: -; V: TRBV6-1; size: few; J: TRBJ2-3; CDR3: CASSPLTGSTDTQYF; DNA: TGTGCCAGCAGCCCACTCACAGGGAGCACAGATACGCAGTATTTT
D: -; V: TRBV7-3; size: -; J: TRBJ2-6; CDR3: CASSLHSSGANVLTF; DNA: TGTGCCAGCAGCCTACACAGCTCTGGGGCCAACGTCCTGACTTTC
D: -; V: TRBV5-1; size: -; J: TRBJ2-7; CDR3: CASSQAPSYPYEQYF; DNA: TGCGCCAGCAGCCAGGCTCCGTCCTACCCCTACGAGCAGTACTTC
D: TRBD2; V: TRBV20-1; size: -; J: TRBJ2-5; CDR3: CSASGRAQETQYF; DNA: TGCAGTGCTAGTGGGAGGGCCCAAGAGACCCAGTACTTC
D: -; V: TRBV27; size: -; J: TRBJ2-5; CDR3: CASSSRSQETQYF; DNA: TGTGCCAGCAGTTCCAGGTCGCAAGAGACCCAGTACTTC
D: -; V: TRBV4-1; size: -; J: TRBJ2-7; CDR3: CASSGRSYEQYF; DNA: TGCGCCAGTTCGGGGAGAAGCTACGAGCAGTACTTC
D: TRBD1; V: TRBV6-5; size: -; J: TRBJ1-2; CDR3: CASSYSVGWTGSGGYTF; DNA: TGTGCCAGCAGTTACTCGGTTGGGTGGACAGGGAGTGGTGGCTACACCTTC
D: -; V: TRBV28; size: -; J: TRBJ2-3; CDR3: CASRWTKDTQYF; DNA: TGTGCCAGCAGATGGACCAAAGATACGCAGTATTTT
D: -; V: TRBV27; size: -; J: TRBJ2-3; CDR3: CASSPLGEEVGDTQYF; DNA: TGTGCCAGCAGTCCGCTCGGCGAAGAAGTCGGAGATACGCAGTATTTT
D: -; V: TRBV7-9; size: -; J: TRBJ1-2; CDR3: CASSLVESGVVYGYTF; DNA: TGTGCCAGCAGCTTAGTAGAGTCCGGGGTGGTCTATGGCTACACCTTC
D: -; V: TRBV6-5; size: -; J: TRBJ1-6; CDR3: CASSYAQGSSLHF; DNA: TGTGCCAGCAGTTACGCCCAGGGTAGTTCCCTCCACTTT
D: TRBD1; V: TRBV29-1; size: once; J: TRBJ2-7; CDR3: CSVFWTGRNEQYF; DNA: TGCAGCGTTTTCTGGACAGGGAGAAACGAGCAGTACTTC
D: -; V: TRBV24-1; size: -; J: TRBJ1-2; CDR3: CATSEGSYYGYTF; DNA: TGTGCCACCAGTGAGGGCAGCTATTATGGCTACACCTTC
D: -; V: TRBV2; size: -; J: TRBJ2-5; CDR3: CASSEDSIQETQYF; DNA: TGTGCCAGCAGTGAGGACTCAATCCAAGAGACCCAGTACTTC
D: -; V: TRBV7-2; size: few; J: TRBJ2-3; CDR3: CASSLALYPGRFHTDTQYF; DNA: TGTGCCAGCAGCTTAGCGCTATATCCAGGGAGGTTCCACACAGATACGCAGTATTTT
D: -; V: TRBV19; size: few; J: TRBJ2-7; CDR3: CASSIGTDAEQYF; DNA: TGTGCCAGTAGTATAGGGACAGATGCCGAGCAGTACTTC
D: TRBD2; V: TRBV23-1; size: -; J: TRBJ2-1; CDR3: CASSQHTSGRTEQFF; DNA: TGCGCCAGCAGTCAACATACTAGCGGGAGGACTGAGCAGTTCTTC
D: -; V: TRBV13; size: -; J: TRBJ2-3; CDR3: CASSPAITSGVDTQYF; DNA: TGTGCCAGCAGCCCCGCCATTACGAGCGGTGTTGATACGCAGTATTTT
D: -; V: TRBV29-1; size: -; J: TRBJ1-2; CDR3: CSVVLANTEGGYTF; DNA: TGCAGCGTTGTTTTGGCAAACACCGAGGGCGGCTACACCTTC
D: -; V: TRBV19; size: -; J: TRBJ1-1; CDR3: CASSIQGLNTEAFF; DNA: TGTGCCAGTAGTATCCAGGGCCTGAACACTGAAGCTTTCTTT
D: -; V: TRBV7-9; size: -; J: TRBJ2-1; CDR3: CASSQSLGDEQFF; DNA: TGTGCCAGCAGCCAATCCCTAGGGGATGAGCAGTTCTTC
D: -; V: TRBV5-1; size: few; J: TRBJ2-1; CDR3: CASSPQQGSQVNEQFF; DNA: TGCGCCAGCAGCCCCCAGCAGGGTAGTCAGGTCAATGAGCAGTTCTTC
D: -; V: TRBV24-1; size: -; J: TRBJ2-2; CDR3: CATRENTGELFF; DNA: TGTGCCACTAGGGAGAACACCGGGGAGCTGTTTTTT
D: -; V: TRBV3-1; size: once; J: TRBJ1-2; CDR3: CASSQVGQKSIYGYTF; DNA: TGTGCCAGCAGCCAAGTAGGCCAAAAGAGTATCTATGGCTACACCTTC
D: -; V: TRBV5-6; size: few; J: TRBJ2-7; CDR3: CASSLVLGGEPPGEQYF; DNA: TGTGCCAGCAGCTTGGTTTTAGGCGGGGAACCTCCTGGCGAGCAGTACTTC
D: -; V: TRBV30; size: -; J: TRBJ2-1; CDR3: CAWSVKGNNEQFF; DNA: TGTGCCTGGAGTGTAAAGGGGAACAATGAGCAGTTCTTC
D: -; V: TRBV9; size: -; J: TRBJ2-6; CDR3: CASSVTGTHGGANVLTF; DNA: TGTGCCAGCAGCGTGACAGGCACCCACGGTGGGGCCAACGTCCTGACTTTC
D: -; V: TRBV12-3/TRBV12-4; size: -; J: TRBJ2-1; CDR3: CASSLAPAYNEQFF; DNA: TGTGCCAGCAGTTTAGCCCCAGCCTACAATGAGCAGTTCTTC
D: -; V: TRBV29-1; size: -; J: TRBJ1-1; CDR3: CSGLQAAYTEAFF; DNA: TGCAGCGGATTACAGGCCGCTTACACTGAAGCTTTCTTT
D: -; V: TRBV4-3; size: -; J: TRBJ1-2; CDR3: CASSQGGMGSDGYTF; DNA: TGCGCCAGCAGCCAAGGGGGAATGGGGAGCGATGGCTACACCTTC
D: -; V: TRBV9; size: -; J: TRBJ2-3; CDR3: CASGGSGYGLITDTQYF; DNA: TGTGCCAGCGGCGGGTCAGGGTACGGCCTAATCACAGATACGCAGTATTTT
D: TRBD1; V: TRBV5-6; size: -; J: TRBJ1-2; CDR3: CASSRTGRYGYTF; DNA: TGTGCCAGCAGCCGGACAGGACGATATGGCTACACCTTC
D: TRBD2; V: TRBV5-1; size: -; J: TRBJ2-1; CDR3: CASSLASGGLYNEQFF; DNA: TGCGCCAGCAGCTTGGCCAGCGGGGGATTATACAATGAGCAGTTCTTC
D: -; V: TRBV20-1; size: -; J: TRBJ2-3; CDR3: CSARDPGGTDTQYF; DNA: TGCAGTGCTAGAGATCCTGGGGGCACAGATACGCAGTATTTT
D: -; V: TRBV28; size: -; J: TRBJ2-7; CDR3: CASSFNFGEGQYF; DNA: -
D: -; V: TRBV4-1; size: -; J: TRBJ2-7; CDR3: CASSQRSLGAYEQYF; DNA: TGCGCCAGCAGCCAAAGATCACTAGGGGCCTACGAGCAGTACTTC
D: -; V: TRBV2; size: once; J: TRBJ2-5; CDR3: CASRDPPIQETQYF; DNA: TGTGCCAGCAGGGACCCGCCCATCCAAGAGACCCAGTACTTC
D: -; V: TRBV5-4; size: -; J: TRBJ2-1; CDR3: CASSFNQYNEQFF; DNA: TGTGCCAGCAGCTTTAACCAATACAATGAGCAGTTCTTC
D: -; V: TRBV19; size: -; J: TRBJ2-1; CDR3: CASSMGSWSSYNEQFF; DNA: TGTGCCAGTAGTATGGGCAGCTGGAGCTCCTACAATGAGCAGTTCTTC
D: TRBD2; V: TRBV5-1; size: -; J: TRBJ2-1; CDR3: CASSLEWEGVNEQFF; DNA: TGCGCCAGCAGCTTGGAGTGGGAGGGCGTCAATGAGCAGTTCTTC
D: TRBD1; V: TRBV2; size: -; J: TRBJ2-7; CDR3: CASRVGQGWYEQYF; DNA: TGTGCCAGCAGGGTAGGACAGGGATGGTACGAGCAGTACTTC
D: -; V: TRBV29-1; size: -; J: TRBJ1-1; CDR3: CSVRRQKGMNTEAFF; DNA: TGCAGCGTTCGCCGGCAAAAGGGGATGAACACTGAAGCTTTCTTT
D: TRBD2; V: TRBV28; size: -; J: TRBJ2-7; CDR3: CASSGEGSSYEQYF; DNA: TGTGCCAGCAGCGGGGAGGGAAGCTCCTACGAGCAGTACTTC
D: -; V: TRBV6-2/TRBV6-3; size: -; J: TRBJ2-3; CDR3: CASLNPRIDTQYF; DNA: TGTGCCAGCCTAAACCCCCGAATAGATACGCAGTATTTT
D: -; V: TRBV27; size: -; J: TRBJ2-3; CDR3: CASSLLASSGLRVDTQYF; DNA: TGTGCCAGCAGTTTGCTGGCTTCCAGTGGTCTACGGGTGGATACGCAGTATTTT
D: -; V: TRBV19; size: -; J: TRBJ1-1; CDR3: CANSILIPHSSGENTEAFF; DNA: TGTGCCAATAGTATTTTGATTCCTCATTCGTCAGGGGAGAACACTGAAGCTTTCTTT
D: TRBD2; V: TRBV10-3; size: -; J: TRBJ2-2; CDR3: CAISESRLAGAPTGELFF; DNA: TGTGCCATCAGTGAGTCGAGACTAGCGGGAGCCCCCACCGGGGAGCTGTTTTTT
D: -; V: TRBV28; size: -; J: TRBJ1-2; CDR3: CASSLGRLLYGYTF; DNA: TGTGCCAGCAGTTTAGGACGGCTCCTATATGGCTACACCTTC
D: TRBD2; V: TRBV11-2; size: -; J: TRBJ2-3; CDR3: CASSLISGGPETDTQYF; DNA: TGTGCCAGCAGCTTAATTAGCGGGGGCCCGGAGACGGATACGCAGTATTTT
D: TRBD1; V: TRBV12-3/TRBV12-4; size: -; J: TRBJ2-5; CDR3: CASNAGTEETQYF; DNA: TGTGCCAGCAACGCCGGGACAGAAGAGACCCAGTACTTC
D: TRBD2; V: TRBV6-1; size: -; J: TRBJ2-1; CDR3: CASSVGVSGSTYNEQFF; DNA: TGTGCCAGCAGCGTAGGGGTTAGCGGGAGTACTTACAATGAGCAGTTCTTC
D: -; V: TRBV5-1; size: -; J: TRBJ2-1; CDR3: CASSQPGISYNEQFF; DNA: TGCGCCAGCAGCCAACCAGGGATCTCCTACAATGAGCAGTTCTTC
D: TRBD1; V: TRBV5-6; size: few; J: TRBJ1-1; CDR3: CASSLPGQNLNTEAFF; DNA: TGTGCCAGCAGCTTGCCGGGACAGAATTTGAACACTGAAGCTTTCTTT
D: -; V: TRBV7-9; size: -; J: TRBJ2-1; CDR3: CASSLIVNEQFF; DNA: TGTGCCAGCAGCTTAATAGTAAATGAGCAGTTCTTC
D: -; V: TRBV19; size: -; J: TRBJ2-3; CDR3: CASSIRKELGTDTQYF; DNA: TGTGCCAGTAGTATTCGTAAGGAGTTGGGCACAGATACGCAGTATTTT
D: TRBD1; V: TRBV4-1; size: few; J: TRBJ1-2; CDR3: CASSTRTGHGYTF; DNA: TGCGCCAGCAGCACTAGGACAGGGCATGGCTACACCTTC
D: -; V: TRBV9; size: -; J: TRBJ1-3; CDR3: CASSAQLNTIYF; DNA: TGTGCCAGCAGCGCCCAACTAAACACCATATATTTT
D: -; V: TRBV10-3; size: -; J: TRBJ2-7; CDR3: CANADVVDEQYF; DNA: TGTGCCAACGCGGACGTCGTGGACGAGCAGTACTTC
D: -; V: TRBV5-1; size: -; J: TRBJ2-7; CDR3: CASSFSSTGSYEQYF; DNA: TGCGCCAGCAGTTTCTCATCTACGGGGTCCTACGAGCAGTACTTC